The T cell receptor beta chain described here comes from a study of vaccination and CD4 T cells after COVID-19 (dated by TCRdb to between 2021 and 2024). Regarding the research as a whole: Convalescent patients had a positive SARS-CoV-2 result on nasal swab PCR, and of these patients, fewer than ten had mild disease and one had severe disease. In the convalescent cohort there were six males and four females, among whom were two Hispanic individuals, seven Caucasians, two Asians and one multiracial person. Control cultures used a CEFX viral epitope pool as positive control, an HIV-1 Nef peptide pool as negative control, or no peptide. The cultures were stimulated with overlapping spike peptide pools from SARS-CoV-2 and from the common cold coronaviruses HCoV-NL63, HCoV-OC43 and HCoV-229E. Two doses of either the Pfizer-BioNTech BNT162b2 vaccine (n=8) or the Moderna mRNA-1273 vaccine (n=2) were administered to participants. Post-COVID blood samples were collected from convalescent patients a median of around 100 days after diagnosis, with a range of roughly 30 to 161 days. The time from the second vaccine dose to post-vaccine blood sampling had a median of approximately 72 days and ranged from roughly 12 to 241 days. The spike-specific CD4+ TCR repertoire was compared before and after mRNA vaccination in 10 COVID-19 convalescent patients and a handful of infection-naive healthy vaccine recipients.

This specimen's treatment or condition label, interpreted: roughly 10-day PBMC culture with coronavirus spike peptide pools or control peptides (ViraFEST assay). To expand antigen-specific T cells with peptide pools and then pick out the expanded clonotypes through TCR sequencing, the study relied on the ViraFEST assay. The convalescent patients' positive SARS-CoV-2 PCR tests were from March to December 2020, which was before the Alpha, Beta and Delta variants emerged in the United States. Each well held some 2 million PBMCs cultured in IMDM containing roughly 5% human AB serum and roughly 9.7 IU/ml IL-2, with 8.5 to 10 ug/ml peptide pools added. On days 3 and 7, half of the culture medium was replaced with fresh IL-2-containing medium. After around 10 days of culture, CD4+ T cells were isolated by negative selection with the EasySep CD4+ T cell isolation kit. Ficoll-Paque Plus gradient centrifugation was used to isolate PBMCs from whole blood, and the isolated PBMCs were then either used fresh or cryopreserved at -140C. Culture conditions were generally each tested in triplicate wells.

Overall results and qualifications from the work: In convalescent patients, a median about 90% of post-vaccine SARS-CoV-2-reactive clones were detected only after vaccination, and vaccine-specific priming was suggested by this finding. Although the median number of SARS-CoV-2-reactive clonotypes went up from around 19 after infection to around 40 after vaccination, the increase was not significant. In convalescent patients, nearly all vaccine-specific clones (304 of 307) were found to be mono-reactive for SARS-CoV-2 spike rather than cross-reactive with common cold coronaviruses. Only a relatively small number of convalescent patients were included in the study, and early timepoints following natural infection were not analyzed.

Concerning this clonotype itself: No cognate antigen has been identified for it. No per-base quality is available; no much larger clone lies one base away.

Preparation of the library involved PCR. At the Johns Hopkins FTIC core, DNA from the cultured CD4+ T cells underwent TCR sequencing with the Oncomine TCR Beta short-read assay. The QIAamp micro DNA kit was used to extract genomic DNA from the cultured CD4+ T cells. Oncomine TCR Beta libraries from cultured CD4+ T cells were pooled using unique dual indexes and sequenced on an Illumina iSeq 100. For the original study's pipeline: Non-productive sequences were removed, and CDR3s not starting with C, not ending with F or W, or shorter than 7 amino acids were discarded. Antigen-specific clonotypes were identified with the MANAFEST web application by comparing peptide-stimulated wells with reference and other culture wells. An FDR below 0.05, an odds ratio above 5, and a productive frequency above 0.1% in at least two of three replicate wells were required for clones to be considered positive. A clonotype counted as cross-reactive if it showed significant expansion both in the SARS-CoV-2 spike wells and in at least one common cold coronavirus spike condition. Similarity between CDR3 sequences was evaluated in R version 3.6.1 using Levenshtein distances (stringdist) and unrooted phylogenetic trees (ape). The raw public data were reprocessed by TCRdb itself: fastp quality trimming at Q25, MiXCR clonotype calling, in-frame beta chains only. Each entry is one CDR3 protein sequence, shown with its most common DNA and genes. Clone size and V and J calls follow TCRdb, not the original study. This sample has roughly 16,000 distinct CDR3 sequences in its table, and around 44% of those were observed once. About 4% of the sample is held by the ten biggest clonotypes.

V loses 10 bases of germline sequence and J loses 0 bases, and the interval between the two ends is 10 bases. Taken from the germline V gene, the CDR1 and CDR2 loops are MDHEN and SYDVKM. The CDR3 spans 13 residues, from the cysteine through the phenylalanine. CDR3 DNA is the only sequence kept; it has 39 bases, read in frame from the first base. This sequence was found in a human donor who had recovered from COVID-19. Rearrangement joined TRBV28 to TRBJ1-3, with no confidently assigned D gene. Sample: CD4+ T cells from blood, cultured in vitro. The DNA sequence follows: TGTGCCACCCAGGCAATCTCTGGAAACACCATATATTTT. Its translation is CATQAISGNTIYF. The full variable domain, completed from the reference TRBV28 and TRBJ1-3 proteins outside the CDR3, reads DVKVTQSSRYLVKRTGEKVFLECVQDMDHENMFWYRQDPGLGLRLIYFSYDVKMKEKGDIPEGYSVSREKKERFSLILESASTNQTSMYLCATQAISGNTIYFGEGSWLTVV.